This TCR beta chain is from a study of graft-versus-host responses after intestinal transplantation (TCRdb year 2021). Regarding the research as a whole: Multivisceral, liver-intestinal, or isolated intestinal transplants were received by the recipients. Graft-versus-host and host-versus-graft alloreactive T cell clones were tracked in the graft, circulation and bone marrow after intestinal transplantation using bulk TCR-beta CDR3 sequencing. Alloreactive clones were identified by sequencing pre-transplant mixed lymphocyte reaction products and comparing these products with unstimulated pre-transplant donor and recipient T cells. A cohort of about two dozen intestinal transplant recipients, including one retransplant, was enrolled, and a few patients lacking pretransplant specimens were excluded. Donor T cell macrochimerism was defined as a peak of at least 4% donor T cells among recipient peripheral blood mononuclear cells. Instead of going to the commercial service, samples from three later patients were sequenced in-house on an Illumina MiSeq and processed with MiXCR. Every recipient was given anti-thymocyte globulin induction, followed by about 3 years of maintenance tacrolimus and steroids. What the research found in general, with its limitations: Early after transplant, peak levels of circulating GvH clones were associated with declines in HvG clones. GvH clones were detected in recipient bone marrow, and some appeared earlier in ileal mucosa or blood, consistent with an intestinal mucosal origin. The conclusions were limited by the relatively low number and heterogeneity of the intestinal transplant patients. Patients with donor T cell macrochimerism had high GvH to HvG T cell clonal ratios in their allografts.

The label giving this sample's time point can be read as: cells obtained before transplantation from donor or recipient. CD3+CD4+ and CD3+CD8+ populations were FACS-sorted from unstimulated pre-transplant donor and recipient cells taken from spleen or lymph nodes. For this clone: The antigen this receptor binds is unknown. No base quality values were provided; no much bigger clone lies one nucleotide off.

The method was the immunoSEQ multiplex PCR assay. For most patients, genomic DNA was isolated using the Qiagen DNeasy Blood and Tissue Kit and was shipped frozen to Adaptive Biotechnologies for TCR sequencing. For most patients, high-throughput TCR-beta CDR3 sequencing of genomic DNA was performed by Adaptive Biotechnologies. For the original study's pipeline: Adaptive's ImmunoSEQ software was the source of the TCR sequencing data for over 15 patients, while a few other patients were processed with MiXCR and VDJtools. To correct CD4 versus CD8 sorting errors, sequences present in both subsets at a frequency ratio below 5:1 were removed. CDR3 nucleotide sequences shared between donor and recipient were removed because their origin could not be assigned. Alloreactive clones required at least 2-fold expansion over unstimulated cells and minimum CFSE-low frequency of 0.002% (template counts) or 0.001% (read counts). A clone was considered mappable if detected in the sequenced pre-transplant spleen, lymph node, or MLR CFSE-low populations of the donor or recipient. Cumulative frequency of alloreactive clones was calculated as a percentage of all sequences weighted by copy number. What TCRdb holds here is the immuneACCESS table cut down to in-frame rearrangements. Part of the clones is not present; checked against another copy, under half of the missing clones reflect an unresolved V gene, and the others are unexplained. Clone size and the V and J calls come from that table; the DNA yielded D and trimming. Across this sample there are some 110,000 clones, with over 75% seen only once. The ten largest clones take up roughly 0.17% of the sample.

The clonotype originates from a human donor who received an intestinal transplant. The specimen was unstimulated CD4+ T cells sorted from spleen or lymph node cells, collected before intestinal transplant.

The DNA sequence is given as TGTGCCAGCAGTTTAACAGGGGGCGCCGGCACAGATACGCAGTATTTT. This sequence encodes CASSLTGGAGTDTQYF. The chain links TRBV5-4 with TRBJ2-3, and TRBD1 aligns with 9 junction nucleotides. Based on the germline V gene (reference sequence), the CDR1 and CDR2 sequences are SGHNT and YYREEE. CDR3 length: 16 amino acids, cysteine to phenylalanine. Just CDR3 DNA is preserved here, 48 bases in frame from base 1. Trimming accounts for 5 bases at V and 1 base at J, while the number of junction bases matched to no gene is 8.